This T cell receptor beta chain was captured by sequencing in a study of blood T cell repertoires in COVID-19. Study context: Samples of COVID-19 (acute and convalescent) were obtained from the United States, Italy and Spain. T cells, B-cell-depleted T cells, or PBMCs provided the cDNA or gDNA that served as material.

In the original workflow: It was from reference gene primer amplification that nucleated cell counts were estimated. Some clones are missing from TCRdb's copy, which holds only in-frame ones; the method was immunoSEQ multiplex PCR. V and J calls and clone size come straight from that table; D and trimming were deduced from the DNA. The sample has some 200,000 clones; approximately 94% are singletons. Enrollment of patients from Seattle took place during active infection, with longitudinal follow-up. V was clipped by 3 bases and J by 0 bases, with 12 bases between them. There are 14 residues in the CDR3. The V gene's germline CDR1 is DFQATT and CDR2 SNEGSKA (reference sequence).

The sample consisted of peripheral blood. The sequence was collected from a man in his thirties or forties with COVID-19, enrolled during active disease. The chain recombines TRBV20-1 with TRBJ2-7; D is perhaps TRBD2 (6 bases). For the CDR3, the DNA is TGCAGTGCTAGTTACGGGGGTCACTCCTACGAGCAGTACTTC. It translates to CSASYGGHSYEQYF.